This TCR beta chain was sequenced during a study of a mutant IDH1 vaccine in newly diagnosed glioma. Study-wide context: Treated patients, about 60% male and around 38% female, averaged about 40 years of age. Former treatment meant radiotherapy, temozolomide, or both; the majority had gotten both.

Findings and limits, study-wide: Variations in leading peripheral T cell clonotypes appeared to have no connection with pseudoprogression. Researchers report vaccine-induced immune responses in 80% to 95% of patients.

TCRdb's copy holds only in-frame clones and misses some; the assay was immunoSEQ multiplex PCR. The sample has about 68,000 clones; 79% are singletons. Specified time point: baseline, week 1 (first vaccination visit). Treatment defined: pre-vaccination baseline after standard-of-care therapy. With regard to this clone: Its target is not known.

This clonotype was sampled from a man between 45 and 60 years old with glioma. The sequenced sample was PBMCs, obtained from a glioma patient treated with radiotherapy, temozolomide or both.

The CDR3: CASSLTGKGYTF. CDR3 bases: TGTGCCAGCAGCTTGACAGGGAAAGGCTACACCTTC. V usage is TRBV5-4 and J usage is TRBJ1-2; TRBD1 is a possible D gene (6 bases). Germline CDR1 SGHNT, CDR2 YYREEE (reference sequence). The CDR3 extends over 12 amino acids. V lost 1 base to trimming and J lost 8 bases, with 9 bases between them.